The next 24 T cell receptor beta chains were all read from a single sample in a study of T cell changes during pregnancy in multiple sclerosis. Only in-frame clones appear in the TCRdb table, and some are missing; sequencing was by immunoSEQ multiplex PCR. The table has tens of thousands of clones, roughly 94% seen once. Material: CD8+ T cells from peripheral blood mononuclear cells, obtained in the third trimester of pregnancy. The origin of the receptors is a female donor with multiple sclerosis, enrolled in a pregnancy study.

This clone was observed a single time. The chain joins TRBV19 to TRBJ2-3; a weak D match, TRBD2 (6 bases). The CDR3 length is 15 residues. CDR1 is LNHDA, CDR2 SQIVND, per germline (reference sequence). V lost 4 bases, J lost 2 bases, and 13 bases lay in between. The DNA for the CDR3 is TGTGCCAGTAGTAAGCGGCGGGAACTCACAGATACGCAGTATTTT. This gives the protein CASSKRRELTDTQYF.

The chain combines TRBV28 with TRBJ2-7; 9 bases align to TRBD2. J gave up 6 bases and V 4 bases, and 10 bases lay outside the gene matches. The CDR3 has 15 residues. Germline assignment: CDR1 MDHEN and CDR2 SYDVKM. The CDR3 nucleotides read TGTGCCAGCAGTTCGGGGTGGGAGCGGGAGGTCGAGCAGTACTTC. Protein: CASSSGWEREVEQYF.

The chain employs TRBV7-9 and TRBJ2-7, with a possible D match to TRBD2 (6 bases). The CDR3 sequence is 11 residues long. V was cut by 5 bases and J by 6 bases, with 8 bases left in between. The germline V gene encodes CDR1 SEHNR and CDR2 FQNEAQ (reference sequence). The CDR3 here is CASSRGVEQYF. The CDR3 region has the DNA TGTGCCAGCAGCCGCGGGGTCGAGCAGTACTTC. The full variable domain, its missing parts supplied by reference TRBV7-9 and TRBJ2-7, is DTGVSQNPRHKITKRGQNVTFRCDPISEHNRLYWYRQTLGQGPEFLTYFQNEAQLEKSRLLSDRFSAERPKGSFSTLEIQRTEQGDSAMYLCASSRGVEQYFGPGTRLTVT.

V gene TRBV27 combines with J gene TRBJ2-1; 7 bases line up with TRBD2. The CDR3 runs 14 residues. Trimming cost V 1 base and J 6 bases; bases outside gene matches: 3. Per the germline V gene, CDR1 is MNHEY and CDR2 is SMNVEV (reference sequence). As DNA, the CDR3 is TGTGCCAGCAGTTTATGGGGGGGACTCAATGAGCAGTTCTTC. Protein product: CASSLWGGLNEQFF.

This clone was counted only a few times. V gene TRBV6-6 combines with J gene TRBJ1-1, with 7 bases that match TRBD1. CDR3 size: 14 residues. The V gene end was trimmed by 2 bases and the J gene end by 0 bases; junction bases not matched to a gene: 0. Germline V gene lookup returns CDR1 MNHNY and CDR2 SVGAGI (reference sequence). The CDR3 loop is CASSYDRVNTEAFF. CDR3 nucleotide sequence: TGTGCCAGCAGTTACGACAGGGTGAACACTGAAGCTTTCTTT.

This chain joins TRBV5-6 and TRBJ1-1, with TRBD1 identical over 7 bases. After removal of 5 bases from V and 7 bases from J, the junction contained 8 bases not matched to a gene. The CDR3 is 13 residues long. Per germline, CDR1 SGHDT and CDR2 YYEEEE. The CDR3 DNA sequence: TGTGCCAGCAGTTCAGAGGGGACAGTTGAAGCTTTCTTT. It is translated as CASSSEGTVEAFF.

This chain connects TRBV28 to TRBJ1-1; D gene uncertain. The V gene lost 7 bases and the J gene lost 5 bases, with 11 bases spanning the gap. The CDR3 has 12 amino acids. From germline, CDR1 is MDHEN and CDR2 SYDVKM. CDR3 protein: CASNLGGTEAFF. The CDR3 DNA reads as TGTGCCAGCAACCTCGGAGGGACTGAAGCTTTCTTT. Variable domain in full (rest from reference TRBV28 and TRBJ1-1): DVKVTQSSRYLVKRTGEKVFLECVQDMDHENMFWYRQDPGLGLRLIYFSYDVKMKEKGDIPEGYSVSREKKERFSLILESASTNQTSMYLCASNLGGTEAFFGQGTRLTVV.

The rearrangement joins TRBV5-6 to TRBJ1-1; D is unclear. Germline V gene data show CDR1 as SGHDT and CDR2 as YYEEEE. CDR3 length: 16 amino acids. The V end lost 3 bases, the J end lost 7 bases, and 22 bases lay between the germline ends. The CDR3 region has the DNA TGTGCCAGCAGCTCATTACGGGAGTTAGGAGGACTTGAAGCTTTCTTT. Protein sequence: CASSSLRELGGLEAFF.

V gene TRBV4-1 combines with J gene TRBJ1-5, with D uncertain. Germline V gives CDR1 MGHRA, CDR2 YSYEKL. The CDR3 extends over 16 amino acids. The ends were cut back, 0 bases at V and 0 bases at J, with 9 bases in the middle. The CDR3: CASSQDGGFSNQPQHF. CDR3 nucleotide sequence: TGCGCCAGCAGCCAAGATGGCGGATTTAGCAATCAGCCCCAGCATTTT.

The chain combines TRBV5-4 with TRBJ2-7, with TRBD1 matching 8 bases. This CDR3 is 13 amino acids long. Trimming at V came to 7 bases and at J to 6 bases, leaving 9 bases not matched to a gene. The germline V gene has CDR1 SGHNT and CDR2 YYREEE (reference sequence). CDR3 DNA: TGTGCCAGCCAACCCAGGGACAGGCCCGAGCAGTACTTC. It codes for CASQPRDRPEQYF.

The genes are TRBV19 and TRBJ2-7; 10 bases line up with TRBD2. The germline CDR1 and CDR2 sequences are LNHDA and SQIVND (reference sequence). V trimming: 6 bases; J trimming: 1 base; junction bases outside the gene matches: 18. CDR3 size: 19 residues. The CDR3 loop is CASSYGQGQTSGLSYEQYF. The CDR3 DNA is TGTGCCAGTAGCTACGGACAGGGACAGACTAGCGGGCTATCCTACGAGCAGTACTTC.

The V call is TRBV27, the J call TRBJ1-3; D is ambiguous. This CDR3 has 15 residues. V was pared by 0 bases and J by 4 bases, with 10 bases between. Germline V gene data show CDR1 as MNHEY and CDR2 as SMNVEV (reference sequence). As DNA, the CDR3 is TGTGCCAGCAGTTTATCGAGCCAGGCCGGAAACACCATATATTTT. It translates to CASSLSSQAGNTIYF.

The CDR3 coding sequence is TGCGCCAGCAGCCAACTGAGGACTAGCGGGAGCACCGGGGAGCTGTTTTTT. It is translated as CASSQLRTSGSTGELFF. The chain combines TRBV4-3 with TRBJ2-2, with 13 bases matching TRBD2. Trimming removed 2 bases from V and 4 bases from J; junction bases left unmatched: 4. Germline V gene data show CDR1 as LGHNA and CDR2 as YSLEER. This CDR3 is built from 17 residues.

The chain couples TRBV5-1 to TRBJ2-7; 9 bases map to TRBD2. The germline CDR1 and CDR2 sequences are SGHRS and YFSETQ. Trimming at V came to 1 base and at J to 2 bases, leaving 4 bases not matched to a gene. There are 15 residues in the CDR3. As DNA, the CDR3 is TGCGCCAGCAGCTTGTGGTCTAGCGGGGCCTACGAGCAGTACTTC. It is translated as CASSLWSSGAYEQYF.

This clone was observed a single time. V usage is TRBV19 and J usage is TRBJ2-7, with 8 positions matching TRBD1. Per germline, CDR1 LNHDA and CDR2 SQIVND (reference sequence). The V and J ends lost 3 bases and 2 bases, in that order; junction bases with no gene match: 9. CDR3 length equals 16 residues. CDR3 loop: CASSIRTGGITYEQYF. CDR3 DNA sequence: TGTGCCAGTAGTATCCGCACAGGGGGGATAACCTACGAGCAGTACTTC.

This chain joins TRBV5-1 and TRBJ1-1, with D possibly being TRBD1 (6 bases). This CDR3 comprises 17 residues. Germline CDR1 SGHRS, CDR2 YFSETQ. Trimming left V 4 bases short and J 0 bases short, with 19 bases between. The DNA of the CDR3 is TGCGCCAGCAGCAAACAGGGAGGGGGGTTTATGAACACTGAAGCTTTCTTT. The encoded protein is CASSKQGGGFMNTEAFF.

This CDR3 is CASRALGQQETQYF. The CDR3 DNA follows: TGTGCCAGCAGGGCTCTTGGACAGCAAGAGACCCAGTACTTC. V gene TRBV13 combines with J gene TRBJ2-5; weak D call: TRBD1 (6 bases). There are 14 residues in the CDR3. V lost 6 bases, J lost 2 bases, and 13 bases lay in between. CDR1 and CDR2 from the germline V gene are PRHDT and FYEKMQ (reference sequence).

The chain has TRBV7-9 and TRBJ2-7; 9 nucleotides match TRBD1. V gave up 2 bases and J gave up 3 bases; unmatched junction bases: 2. CDR1 and CDR2 (germline): SEHNR, FQNEAQ (reference sequence). This CDR3 region has 14 residues. CDR3 in amino acids: CASSLSGQGYEQYF. In DNA, the CDR3 is TGTGCCAGCAGCTTATCGGGACAGGGCTACGAGCAGTACTTC. Complete variable domain (other parts from reference TRBV7-9 and TRBJ2-7): DTGVSQNPRHKITKRGQNVTFRCDPISEHNRLYWYRQTLGQGPEFLTYFQNEAQLEKSRLLSDRFSAERPKGSFSTLEIQRTEQGDSAMYLCASSLSGQGYEQYFGPGTRLTVT.

The V and J genes are TRBV15 and TRBJ2-2; D may be TRBD2 (5 bases). The CDR3 is 15 amino acids. Trimming cost V 5 bases and J 6 bases, with 16 bases left between them. Germline loops: CDR1 LNHNV, CDR2 YYDKDF (reference sequence). The CDR3 is CATSPHLDYAGELFF. The CDR3 region has the DNA TGTGCCACCAGCCCTCACCTCGACTACGCCGGGGAGCTGTTTTTT.

This sequence joins TRBV5-6 and TRBJ2-1, with D possibly being TRBD2 (6 bases). The V and J ends lost 3 bases and 3 bases respectively, with 10 bases between them. Germline CDR1 and CDR2: SGHDT and YYEEEE. The CDR3 totals 14 residues. The chain's CDR3 is CASSSRLVYNEQFF. The CDR3 bases are TGTGCCAGCAGCTCGAGACTAGTCTACAATGAGCAGTTCTTC.

This clone has a single count. The chain has TRBV5-1 and TRBJ1-1; tentative D call: TRBD1 (5 bases). Germline CDR1 and CDR2: SGHRS and YFSETQ. The CDR3 is 14 amino acids. The V gene lost 0 bases and the J gene lost 4 bases, with 10 bases spanning the gap. The CDR3 loop reads CASSLVMGPTEAFF. In nucleotides, the CDR3 is TGCGCCAGCAGCTTGGTCATGGGGCCCACTGAAGCTTTCTTT.

The chain links TRBV4-1 to TRBJ2-5; 8 bases fit TRBD1. The ends lost 3 bases at V and 0 bases at J; junction bases unmatched: 6. The CDR3 length is 16 residues. Germline lookup yields CDR1 MGHRA and CDR2 YSYEKL. CDR3 in amino acids: CASSQDGTGYQETQYF. CDR3 in DNA: TGCGCCAGCAGCCAGGACGGGACAGGTTACCAAGAGACCCAGTACTTC.

The chain links TRBV25-1 to TRBJ1-2, with D perhaps TRBD1 (6 bases). The CDR3 contains 15 residues. V lost 10 bases and J 0 bases, leaving 18 bases between the germline ends. From germline, CDR1 is MGHDK and CDR2 SYGVNS. CDR3 bases: TGTGCCAACCCAAGCGGACAGCCAACTAACTATGGCTACACCTTC. Translated: CANPSGQPTNYGYTF.

The genes are TRBV5-4 and TRBJ2-2; no clear D gene. The CDR3 runs 14 residues. Trimming cost V 2 bases and J 1 base, with 6 bases left between them. In germline, CDR1 is SGHNT, CDR2 YYREEE (reference sequence). The CDR3 protein is CASSFQENTGELFF. The DNA of the CDR3 is TGTGCCAGCAGCTTCCAGGAGAACACCGGGGAGCTGTTTTTT.